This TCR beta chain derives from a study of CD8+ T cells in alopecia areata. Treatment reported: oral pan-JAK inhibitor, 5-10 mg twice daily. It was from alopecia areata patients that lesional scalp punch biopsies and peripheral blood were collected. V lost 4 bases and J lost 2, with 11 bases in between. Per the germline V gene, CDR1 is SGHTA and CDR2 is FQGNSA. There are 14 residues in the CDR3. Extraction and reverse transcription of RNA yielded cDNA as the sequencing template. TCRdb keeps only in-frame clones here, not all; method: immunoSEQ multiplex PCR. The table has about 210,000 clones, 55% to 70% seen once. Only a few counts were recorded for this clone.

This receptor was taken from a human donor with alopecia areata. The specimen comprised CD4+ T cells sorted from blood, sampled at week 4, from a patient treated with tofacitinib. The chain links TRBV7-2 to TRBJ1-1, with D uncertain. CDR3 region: CASSSFDLNTEAFF. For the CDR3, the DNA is TGTGCCAGCAGCTCCTTTGATCTTAACACTGAAGCTTTCTTT.